These 32 T cell receptor beta chains share one sample of origin, sequenced in a study of shared clonotypes between healthy human individuals. Generated by immunoSEQ multiplex PCR, the TCRdb table keeps only in-frame clones and is missing some. Seen here are roughly 2.2 million clones, approximately 95% observed once, and the top ten hold under 0.45%. The sequencing sample was made of naive CD4+ T cells from PBMCs. Sample subset: CD45RA+ positively selected. These receptors were obtained from a young man in good health. Some clones in this sample may be carry-over from other donors' samples.

The genes are TRBV28 and TRBJ1-5; D is possibly TRBD1 (5 bases). Trimming pared 6 bases from V and 4 bases from J, leaving 16 bases between. The CDR3 sequence is 15 residues long. Germline values: CDR1 MDHEN, CDR2 SYDVKM. In nucleotides, the CDR3 is TGTGCCAGCAGCGAAGGCCAGGGCTGGAATCAGCCCCAGCATTTT. Translating gives CASSEGQGWNQPQHF.

The chain is built from TRBV7-9 and TRBJ1-2; 7 bases map to TRBD1. CDR1 and CDR2 from the germline V gene are SEHNR and FQNEAQ (reference sequence). The CDR3 contains 13 residues. DNA for the CDR3: TGTGCGAGTGGGACAGCGCATATAGGGGGCTACACCTTC. This sequence encodes CASGTAHIGGYTF.

This CDR3 is CASSNRLDLEQYF. CDR3 bases: TGTGCCAGCAGTAACCGACTAGATCTTGAGCAGTACTTC. The chain uses TRBV6-5 and TRBJ2-7; D possibly corresponds to TRBD2 (6 bases). CDR3 length equals 13 residues. CDR1 and CDR2 (germline): MNHEY, SVGAGI. Between the trimmed V and J ends, which lost 5 bases and 7 bases, there was a span of 15 bases.

This chain links TRBV9 with TRBJ2-5, with D perhaps matching TRBD2 (6 bases). The V end lost 4 bases, the J end lost 1 base, and 14 bases lay between the germline ends. Germline assignment: CDR1 SGDLS and CDR2 YYNGEE. The CDR3 consists of 15 residues. Here the CDR3 reads CASSSRGVPQETQYF. The CDR3 DNA follows: TGTGCCAGCAGCTCCCGCGGGGTTCCCCAAGAGACCCAGTACTTC.

The rearrangement joins TRBV6-1 to TRBJ2-7; D is uncertain. The CDR3 sequence is 13 residues long. The V and J ends lost 6 bases and 1 base respectively, with 10 bases between them. Germline V gene data show CDR1 as MNHNS and CDR2 as SASEGT. CDR3 bases: TGTGCCAGCAGACAGCCTTCATCCTACGAGCAGTACTTC. Residues: CASRQPSSYEQYF.

This chain uses TRBV5-1 with TRBJ2-3; no definite D call. V was cut by 5 bases and J by 0 bases, with 13 bases left in between. The CDR3 loop spans 15 amino acids. CDR1 and CDR2 (germline): SGHRS, YFSETQ. This chain's CDR3 is CASSFQDTSTDTQYF. CDR3 nucleotides: TGCGCCAGCAGTTTCCAGGATACTAGCACAGATACGCAGTATTTT.

The chain joins TRBV7-3 to TRBJ2-1; 13 positions match TRBD2. This CDR3 is built from 16 residues. The germline CDR1 and CDR2 sequences are SGHTA and FQGTGA. The V segment lost 1 base and the J segment 4 bases; nucleotides outside the gene matches: 1. CDR3 sequence: CASSLMGLAGYNEQFF. The CDR3 DNA is TGTGCCAGCAGCTTAATGGGACTAGCGGGGTACAATGAGCAGTTCTTC. Using reference TRBV7-3 and TRBJ2-1 for the parts outside the CDR3, the full variable domain is GAGVSQTPSNKVTEKGKYVELRCDPISGHTALYWYRQSLGQGPEFLIYFQGTGAADDSGLPNDRFFAVRPEGSVSTLKIQRTERGDSAVYLCASSLMGLAGYNEQFFGPGTRLTVL.

This chain connects TRBV28 to TRBJ2-1, with 8 nucleotides matching TRBD1. The CDR3 is 16 residues long. Germline V CDR1 and CDR2: MDHEN, SYDVKM. Trimming cost V 3 bases and J 0 bases; bases outside gene matches: 4. The CDR3 sequence is CASSLGTGGSYNEQFF. The CDR3, as DNA: TGTGCCAGCAGTTTGGGAACAGGGGGCTCCTACAATGAGCAGTTCTTC.

This CDR3 reads CASSVGGLAGTYEQYF. The CDR3 coding sequence is TGTGCCAGCAGCGTAGGGGGACTAGCGGGGACCTACGAGCAGTACTTC. V is TRBV9 and J is TRBJ2-7, with 13 bases identical to TRBD2. In germline, CDR1 is SGDLS, CDR2 YYNGEE. With V trimmed by 0 bases and J by 2 bases, 2 bases remained unmatched. The CDR3 has 16 residues.

The chain links TRBV30 to TRBJ2-5, with 10 bases lining up with TRBD1. The J call may be wrong; the DNA end is better matched by TRBJ2-7. Germline V lookup: CDR1 GTSNPN, CDR2 SVGIG (reference sequence). This CDR3 region has 15 residues. In nucleotides, the CDR3 is TGTGCCTGGAGTGTGTGGGACAGGGGTTCCTACGAGCAGTACTTC. Its translation: CAWSVWDRGSYEQYF.

This chain uses TRBV10-2 with TRBJ1-2; a possible D gene is TRBD1 (6 bases). The V end was cut by 7 bases, the J end by 4 bases, with 13 bases between. The CDR3 totals 13 residues. Germline V CDR1 and CDR2: WSHSY, SAAADI. The chain's CDR3 is CASTGGGIYGYTF. The CDR3 coding sequence is TGCGCCAGCACCGGGGGCGGAATCTATGGCTACACCTTC.

This chain joins TRBV7-3 and TRBJ1-1; D is unclear. There are 13 residues in the CDR3. CDR1 SGHTA and CDR2 FQGTGA come from the germline V gene. V was cut by 5 bases and J by 1 base, with 8 bases left in between. In nucleotides, the CDR3 is TGTGCCAGCAGCCCCCGGGGGAACACTGAAGCTTTCTTT. Translating gives CASSPRGNTEAFF.

The rearrangement uses TRBV16 and TRBJ1-2; the D gene is possibly TRBD1 (5 bases). Germline CDR1 is KGHSY and CDR2 is FQNENV. The V gene lost 2 bases and the J gene lost 7 bases, with 17 bases spanning the gap. This CDR3 region has 15 residues. The CDR3 DNA reads as TGTGCCAGCAGCCAAGGGCGGCAGGGTATTAGTGGCTACACCTTC. Its translation is CASSQGRQGISGYTF.

V usage is TRBV7-6 and J usage is TRBJ1-5; a possible D gene is TRBD1 (5 bases). The CDR3 has 15 residues. Germline CDR1 SGHVS, CDR2 FNYEAQ. V was pared by 5 bases and J by 3 bases, with 14 bases between. CDR3 in amino acids: CASSLDSIPNQPQHF. The CDR3, as DNA: TGTGCCAGCAGCCTAGACAGCATCCCCAATCAGCCCCAGCATTTT.

The chain links TRBV11-2 to TRBJ2-1, with TRBD2 matching over 10 bases. This CDR3 region has 17 residues. The germline gives CDR1 SGHAT, CDR2 FQNNGV. The trim removed 6 bases at V and 4 bases at J, leaving 12 bases unmatched. The CDR3 nucleotides are TGTGCCAGCAGTTACGCAGCGGGAGGGCCAGGTTACAATGAGCAGTTCTTC. It yields the protein CASSYAAGGPGYNEQFF.

This chain uses TRBV7-2 with TRBJ2-1; D is unresolved. The CDR3 runs 12 residues. V lost 5 bases and J 8 bases, leaving 10 bases between the germline ends. Germline CDR1 and CDR2: SGHTA and FQGNSA. In DNA, the CDR3 is TGTGCCAGCAGCCCGAGCCGGGATGAGCAGTTCTTC. Translated: CASSPSRDEQFF.

This clone was picked up a small number of times. Other nucleotide sequences in the sample specify the same CDR3. This chain joins TRBV7-9 and TRBJ1-2; 10 positions match TRBD1. From germline, CDR1 is SEHNR and CDR2 FQNEAQ (reference sequence). Losses at the gene ends were 5 bases for V and 4 bases for J; bases not matched to a gene: 4. This CDR3 has 14 residues. DNA for the CDR3: TGTGCCAGCAGCAGCCGGGACAGGGGCTATGGCTACACCTTC. Its translation: CASSSRDRGYGYTF.

The chain carries TRBV11-3 and TRBJ2-1, with D perhaps TRBD2 (5 bases). Trimming took 5 bases from V and 3 from J, leaving 17 bases between them. Germline-derived CDR1 and CDR2 are SGHNT and YENEEA. There are 16 residues in the CDR3. The CDR3 nucleotides read TGTGCCAGCAGCACCCGGACTGGACCTGACTACAATGAGCAGTTCTTC. As protein: CASSTRTGPDYNEQFF.

This sequence joins TRBV19 and TRBJ2-3; a possible D gene is TRBD1 (5 bases). V was pared by 6 bases and J by 2 bases, with 21 bases between. CDR1 LNHDA and CDR2 SQIVND come from the germline V gene (reference sequence). This CDR3 comprises 17 residues. CDR3 in amino acids: CASSPIGVQGYTDTQYF. CDR3 nucleotides: TGTGCCAGTAGCCCCATTGGTGTGCAGGGATACACAGATACGCAGTATTTT.

The chain recombines TRBV10-3 with TRBJ2-2, with 8 bases matching TRBD2. This CDR3 has 15 residues. Germline lookup yields CDR1 ENHRY and CDR2 SYGVKD. The V segment lost 6 bases and the J segment 4 bases; nucleotides outside the gene matches: 7. CDR3 in amino acids: CAISPAGGSTGELFF. The DNA for the CDR3 is TGTGCCATCAGCCCCGCGGGGGGCAGCACCGGGGAGCTGTTTTTT.

This clone was recorded only once. This chain links TRBV12-5 with TRBJ1-2, with D unresolved. V shed 0 bases and J shed 4 bases, with 15 bases lying between them. The CDR3 sequence is 16 residues long. The germline V gene encodes CDR1 LGHNT and CDR2 FRNRAP. CDR3 nucleotide sequence: TGTGCTAGTGGTTTGGTACCAGGTGAAACGATCTATGGCTACACCTTC. Translating it yields CASGLVPGETIYGYTF.

This chain connects TRBV29-1 to TRBJ1-1; 7 bases align to TRBD1. This CDR3 comprises 15 residues. Trimming at V came to 6 bases and at J to 0 bases, leaving 10 bases not matched to a gene. The germline V gene encodes CDR1 SQVTM and CDR2 ANQGSEA. The CDR3 loop is CSVKTGTALNTEAFF. CDR3 bases: TGCAGCGTGAAAACCGGGACAGCCCTGAACACTGAAGCTTTCTTT.

This chain links TRBV9 with TRBJ2-2; 12 nucleotides line up with TRBD2. CDR1 SGDLS and CDR2 YYNGEE come from the germline V gene. V gave up 4 bases and J gave up 3 bases; unmatched junction bases: 13. The CDR3 has 19 residues. CDR3 loop: CASSKGGLAGGLDTGELFF. In DNA, the CDR3 is TGTGCCAGCAGCAAAGGGGGACTAGCGGGCGGTCTGGACACCGGGGAGCTGTTTTTT. The full variable domain, rest sourced from reference TRBV9 and TRBJ2-2, is DSGVTQTPKHLITATGQRVTLRCSPRSGDLSVYWYQQSLDQGLQFLIQYYNGEERAKGNILERFSAQQFPDLHSELNLSSLELGDSALYFCASSKGGLAGGLDTGELFFGEGSRLTVL.

J is TRBJ2-6 and V is TRBV5-1, with D unresolved. The germline V gene has CDR1 SGHRS and CDR2 YFSETQ. V gave up 0 bases and J gave up 0 bases, with 13 bases separating them. This CDR3 spans 18 amino acids. The DNA for the CDR3 is TGCGCCAGCAGCTTGGACGTCGTAACCAGCTCTGGGGCCAACGTCCTGACTTTC. Protein product: CASSLDVVTSSGANVLTF.

V usage is TRBV6-6 and J usage is TRBJ2-7; 9 bases match TRBD2. V lost 5 bases to trimming and J lost 3 bases; unmatched junction nucleotides: 11. Germline CDR1 reads MNHNY; CDR2 reads SVGAGI (reference sequence). This CDR3 contains 16 residues. The CDR3: CASSPPSGNNGYEQYF. CDR3 DNA: TGTGCCAGCAGTCCCCCTAGCGGGAATAATGGCTACGAGCAGTACTTC.

The rearrangement joins TRBV19 to TRBJ2-1; D may be TRBD1 or TRBD2 (6 bases each). Germline lookup yields CDR1 LNHDA and CDR2 SQIVND (reference sequence). The V end lost 5 bases, the J end lost 0 bases, and 11 bases lay between the germline ends. This CDR3 has 15 residues. The CDR3 spells CASSLGGSSYNEQFF. CDR3 bases: TGTGCCAGTAGTCTAGGGGGGAGCTCCTACAATGAGCAGTTCTTC. Variable domain in full (rest from reference TRBV19 and TRBJ2-1): DGGITQSPKYLFRKEGQNVTLSCEQNLNHDAMYWYRQDPGQGLRLIYYSQIVNDFQKGDIAEGYSVSREKKESFPLTVTSAQKNPTAFYLCASSLGGSSYNEQFFGPGTRLTVL.

The chain recombines TRBV19 with TRBJ1-5; 7 nucleotides line up with TRBD1. With V trimmed by 5 bases and J by 1 base, 5 bases remained unmatched. In germline, CDR1 is LNHDA, CDR2 SQIVND (reference sequence). CDR3 size: 15 residues. CDR3 sequence reads: CASSPGQNSNQPQHF. The CDR3 DNA follows: TGTGCCAGTAGTCCGGGACAGAACAGCAATCAGCCCCAGCATTTT. Full variable domain (rest looked up from reference TRBV19 and TRBJ1-5): DGGITQSPKYLFRKEGQNVTLSCEQNLNHDAMYWYRQDPGQGLRLIYYSQIVNDFQKGDIAEGYSVSREKKESFPLTVTSAQKNPTAFYLCASSPGQNSNQPQHFGDGTRLSIL.

CDR3 bases: TGTGCCAGCAGCAATACTGGCGGGAGCTACAATGAGCAGTTCTTC. It encodes CASSNTGGSYNEQFF. J is TRBJ2-1 and V is TRBV6-6; 7 bases fit TRBD2. The J segment lost 3 bases and the V segment lost 6 bases, leaving 8 bases of the junction unmatched. Germline V CDR1 and CDR2: MNHNY, SVGAGI (reference sequence). The CDR3 contains 15 residues.

The V call is TRBV28, the J call TRBJ2-7; a possible D gene is TRBD1 (6 bases). The CDR3 covers 14 residues. V lost 10 bases to trimming and J lost 4 bases, with 20 bases between them. CDR1 is MDHEN and CDR2 is SYDVKM in the germline V gene. The CDR3, as DNA: TGTGCCACCCAGCCTCCGGGACATCCTTACGAGCAGTACTTC. This sequence encodes CATQPPGHPYEQYF. Full variable domain (outside the CDR3, taken from reference TRBV28 and TRBJ2-7): DVKVTQSSRYLVKRTGEKVFLECVQDMDHENMFWYRQDPGLGLRLIYFSYDVKMKEKGDIPEGYSVSREKKERFSLILESASTNQTSMYLCATQPPGHPYEQYFGPGTRLTVT.

V and J are TRBV6-1 and TRBJ2-3; possibly TRBD1 for D (6 bases). The CDR3 sequence is 15 residues long. Germline lookup yields CDR1 MNHNS and CDR2 SASEGT. Trimming cost V 6 bases and J 2 bases, with 15 bases left between them. The CDR3 DNA reads TGTGCCAGCAGCCAGGGGTACGGCTCCACAGATACGCAGTATTTT. Amino acids: CASSQGYGSTDTQYF.

The gene calls are TRBV4-2 and TRBJ1-1, with unresolved D. Germline V gene lookup returns CDR1 LGHNA and CDR2 YNFKEQ. Between the trimmed V and J ends, which lost 4 bases and 4 bases, there was a span of 7 bases. This CDR3 region has 12 residues. CDR3 sequence reads: CASSPDGTEAFF. The CDR3 DNA follows: TGTGCCAGCAGCCCAGATGGCACTGAAGCTTTCTTT.

The chain joins TRBV30 to TRBJ1-5; D remains unclear. Germline assignment: CDR1 GTSNPN and CDR2 SVGIG (reference sequence). Trimming cost V 5 bases and J 5 bases, with 16 bases left between them. This CDR3 is built from 14 residues. The CDR3 protein is CAWGLGVPDQPQHF. DNA for the CDR3: TGTGCCTGGGGACTCGGGGTTCCGGATCAGCCCCAGCATTTT.